This TCR beta chain emerged from a study of Ad26.COV2.S vaccination and SARS-CoV-2 variants. Whole-study results and caveats: Those who received the vaccine showed greater spike-specific TCR breadth than those given placebo. Reportedly, after vaccination the spike-specific CD8+ and CD4+ T cell responses displayed substantial breadth. In TCR breadth and depth analyses, total T cell responses may have been underestimated. People who got the vaccine or the placebo had similar non-spike TCR breadth.

As concerns this clone: Its matching antigen is unknown.

Germline CDR1 SGHNT, CDR2 YYREEE (reference sequence). V lost 2 bases, J lost 1 base, and 2 bases stayed unmatched. The CDR3 covers 15 residues. Using immunoSEQ multiplex PCR, the repertoire was profiled, and TCRdb retains in-frame clones only, with some absent. In the table there are approximately 400,000 clones, about 92% of which are singletons. The genes are TRBV5-4 and TRBJ2-2, with 7 bases lining up with TRBD1. The sample consisted of peripheral blood, taken after recovery from COVID-19. The TCR sequence derives from a human donor who had recovered from COVID-19. CDR3 DNA sequence: TGTGCCAGCAGCTTTAGACAGGGGAACACCGGGGAGCTGTTTTTT. Translation: CASSFRQGNTGELFF. The full variable domain, rest sourced from reference TRBV5-4 and TRBJ2-2, is ETGVTQSPTHLIKTRGQQVTLRCSSQSGHNTVSWYQQALGQGPQFIFQYYREEENGRGNFPPRFSGLQFPNYSSELNVNALELDDSALYLCASSFRQGNTGELFFGEGSRLTVL.